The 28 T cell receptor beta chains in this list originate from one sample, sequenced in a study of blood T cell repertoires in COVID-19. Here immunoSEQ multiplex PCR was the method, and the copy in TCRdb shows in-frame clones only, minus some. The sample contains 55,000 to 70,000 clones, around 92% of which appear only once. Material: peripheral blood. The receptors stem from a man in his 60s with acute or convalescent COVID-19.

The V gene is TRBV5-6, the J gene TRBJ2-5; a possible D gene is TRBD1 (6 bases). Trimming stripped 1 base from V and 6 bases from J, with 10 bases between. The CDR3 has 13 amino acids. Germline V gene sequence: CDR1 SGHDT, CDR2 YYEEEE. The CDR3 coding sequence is TGTGCCAGCAGCTTGTGGACAGCGAAGACCCAGTACTTC. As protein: CASSLWTAKTQYF.

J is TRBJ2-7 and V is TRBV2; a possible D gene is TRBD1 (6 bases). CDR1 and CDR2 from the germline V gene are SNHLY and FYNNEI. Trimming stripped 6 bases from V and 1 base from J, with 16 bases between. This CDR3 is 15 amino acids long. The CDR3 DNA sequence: TGTGCCAGCAGGTTTGGGACAACAGAATCCTACGAGCAGTACTTC. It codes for CASRFGTTESYEQYF.

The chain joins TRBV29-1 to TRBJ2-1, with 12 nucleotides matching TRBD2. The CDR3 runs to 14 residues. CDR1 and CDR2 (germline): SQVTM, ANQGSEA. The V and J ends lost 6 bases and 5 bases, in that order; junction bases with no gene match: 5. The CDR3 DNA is TGCAGCGTCTCTAGCGGGAGGGCCGACAATGAGCAGTTCTTC. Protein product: CSVSSGRADNEQFF.

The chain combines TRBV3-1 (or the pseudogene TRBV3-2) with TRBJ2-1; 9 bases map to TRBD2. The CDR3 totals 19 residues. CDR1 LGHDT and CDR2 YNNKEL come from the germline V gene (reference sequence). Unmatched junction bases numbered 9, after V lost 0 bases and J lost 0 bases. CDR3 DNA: TGTGCCAGCAGCCAAGATCGGGTCAGCGGGAGGTCCTCCTACAATGAGCAGTTCTTC. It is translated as CASSQDRVSGRSSYNEQFF.

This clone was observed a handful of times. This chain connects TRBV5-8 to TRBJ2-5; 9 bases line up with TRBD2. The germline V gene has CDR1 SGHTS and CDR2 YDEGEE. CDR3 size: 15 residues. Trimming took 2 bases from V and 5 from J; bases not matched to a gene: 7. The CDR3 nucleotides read TGTGCCAGCAGCTTTGGGCTAGCGGGACAGGAGACCCAGTACTTC. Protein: CASSFGLAGQETQYF.

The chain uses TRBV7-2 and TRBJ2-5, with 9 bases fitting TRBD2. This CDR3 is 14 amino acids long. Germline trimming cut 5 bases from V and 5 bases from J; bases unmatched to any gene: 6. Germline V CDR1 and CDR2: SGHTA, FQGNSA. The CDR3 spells CASSARTSVETQYF. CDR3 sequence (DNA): TGTGCCAGCAGCGCTAGGACTAGCGTGGAGACCCAGTACTTC.

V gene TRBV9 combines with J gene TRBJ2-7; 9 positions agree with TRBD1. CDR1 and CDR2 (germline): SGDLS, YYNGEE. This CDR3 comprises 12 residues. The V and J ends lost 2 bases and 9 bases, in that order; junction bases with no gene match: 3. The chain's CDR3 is CASSVGQGTQYF. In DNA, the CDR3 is TGTGCCAGCAGCGTTGGACAGGGGACGCAGTACTTC.

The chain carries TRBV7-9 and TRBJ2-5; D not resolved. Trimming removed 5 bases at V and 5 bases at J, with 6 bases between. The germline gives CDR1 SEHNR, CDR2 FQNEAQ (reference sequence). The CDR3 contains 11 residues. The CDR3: CASSPRETQYF. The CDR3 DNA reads TGTGCCAGCAGCCCCAGGGAGACCCAGTACTTC.

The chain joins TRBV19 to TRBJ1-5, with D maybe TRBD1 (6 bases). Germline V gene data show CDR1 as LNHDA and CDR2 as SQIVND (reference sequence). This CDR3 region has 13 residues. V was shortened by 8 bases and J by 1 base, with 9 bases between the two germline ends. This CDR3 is CASAGTSNQPQHF. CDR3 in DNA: TGTGCCAGTGCCGGGACAAGCAATCAGCCCCAGCATTTT.

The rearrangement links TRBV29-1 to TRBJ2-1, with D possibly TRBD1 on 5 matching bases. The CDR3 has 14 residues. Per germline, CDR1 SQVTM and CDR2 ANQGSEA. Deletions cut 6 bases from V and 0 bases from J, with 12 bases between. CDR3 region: CSVRSDSSYNEQFF. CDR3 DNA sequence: TGCAGCGTCCGTAGTGACAGCTCCTACAATGAGCAGTTCTTC.

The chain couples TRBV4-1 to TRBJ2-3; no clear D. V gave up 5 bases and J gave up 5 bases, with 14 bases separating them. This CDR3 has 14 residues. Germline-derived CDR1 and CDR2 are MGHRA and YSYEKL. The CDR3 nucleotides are TGCGCCAGCAGCGAAACTTTAGTCGGAGATACGCAGTATTTT. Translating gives CASSETLVGDTQYF.

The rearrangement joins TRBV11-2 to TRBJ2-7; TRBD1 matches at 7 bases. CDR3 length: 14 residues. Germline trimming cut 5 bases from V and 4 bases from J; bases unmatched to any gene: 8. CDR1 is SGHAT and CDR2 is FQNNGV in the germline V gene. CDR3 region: CASSRDRVEYEQYF. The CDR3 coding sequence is TGTGCCAGCAGCAGAGACAGGGTAGAGTACGAGCAGTACTTC.

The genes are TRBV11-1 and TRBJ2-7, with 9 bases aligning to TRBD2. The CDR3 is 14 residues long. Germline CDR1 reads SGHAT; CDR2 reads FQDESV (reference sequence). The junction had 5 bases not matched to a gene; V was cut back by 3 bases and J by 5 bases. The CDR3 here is CASSLGGLAHEQYF. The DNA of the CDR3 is TGTGCCAGCAGCTTGGGGGGACTAGCCCACGAGCAGTACTTC. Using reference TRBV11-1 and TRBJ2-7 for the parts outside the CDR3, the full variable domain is EAEVAQSPRYKITEKSQAVAFWCDPISGHATLYWYRQILGQGPELLVQFQDESVVDDSQLPKDRFSAERLKGVDSTLKIQPAELGDSAMYLCASSLGGLAHEQYFGPGTRLTVT.

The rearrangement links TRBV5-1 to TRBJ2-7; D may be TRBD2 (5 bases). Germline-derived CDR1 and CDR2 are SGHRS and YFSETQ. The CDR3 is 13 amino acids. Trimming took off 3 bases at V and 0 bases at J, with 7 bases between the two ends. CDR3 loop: CASSWTGSYEQYF. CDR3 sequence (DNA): TGCGCCAGCAGCTGGACTGGCTCCTACGAGCAGTACTTC. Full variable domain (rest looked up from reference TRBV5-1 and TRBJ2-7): KAGVTQTPRYLIKTRGQQVTLSCSPISGHRSVSWYQQTPGQGLQFLFEYFSETQRNKGNFPGRFSGRQFSNSRSEMNVSTLELGDSALYLCASSWTGSYEQYFGPGTRLTVT.

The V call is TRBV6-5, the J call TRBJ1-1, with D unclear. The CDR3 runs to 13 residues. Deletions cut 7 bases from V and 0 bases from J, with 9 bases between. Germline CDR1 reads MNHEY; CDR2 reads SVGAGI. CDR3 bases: TGTGCCAGCATTCCTGCTATGAACACTGAAGCTTTCTTT. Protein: CASIPAMNTEAFF.

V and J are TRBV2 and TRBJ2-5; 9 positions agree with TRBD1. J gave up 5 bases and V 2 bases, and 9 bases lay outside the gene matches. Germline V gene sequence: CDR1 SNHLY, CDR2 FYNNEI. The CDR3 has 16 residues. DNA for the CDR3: TGTGCCAGCAGTGAAACCAGGACAGGGGATGGGGAGACCCAGTACTTC. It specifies CASSETRTGDGETQYF.

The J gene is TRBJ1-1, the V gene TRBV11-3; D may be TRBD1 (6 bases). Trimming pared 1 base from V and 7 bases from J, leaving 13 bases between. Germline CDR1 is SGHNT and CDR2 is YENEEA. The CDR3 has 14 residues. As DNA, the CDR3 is TGTGCCAGCAGCTTAGCTCAGGGGAAAGGTGAAGCTTTCTTT. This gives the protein CASSLAQGKGEAFF. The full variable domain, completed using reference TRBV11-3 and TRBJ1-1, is EAGVVQSPRYKIIEKKQPVAFWCNPISGHNTLYWYLQNLGQGPELLIRYENEEAVDDSQLPKDRFSAERLKGVDSTLKIQPAELGDSAVYLCASSLAQGKGEAFFGQGTRLTVV.

The DNA of the CDR3 is TGCAGCGTTGCGTTAACAGGGGCCGACAATGAGCAGTTCTTC. Amino acids: CSVALTGADNEQFF. The rearrangement joins TRBV29-1 to TRBJ2-1; 7 bases align to TRBD1. J lost 5 bases, V lost 4 bases, and 8 bases had no gene match. Germline CDR1 reads SQVTM; CDR2 reads ANQGSEA. The CDR3 loop spans 14 amino acids.

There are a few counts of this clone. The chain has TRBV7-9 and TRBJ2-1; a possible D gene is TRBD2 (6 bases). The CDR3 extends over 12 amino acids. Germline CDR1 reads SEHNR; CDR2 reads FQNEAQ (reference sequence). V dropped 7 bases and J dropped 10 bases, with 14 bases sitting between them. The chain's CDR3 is CASTQALAEQFF. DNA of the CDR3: TGTGCCAGCACCCAAGCGCTAGCGGAGCAGTTCTTC.

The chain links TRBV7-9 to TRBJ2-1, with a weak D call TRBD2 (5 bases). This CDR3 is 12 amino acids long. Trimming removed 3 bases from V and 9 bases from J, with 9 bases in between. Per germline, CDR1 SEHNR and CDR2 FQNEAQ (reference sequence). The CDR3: CASSFSAGEQFF. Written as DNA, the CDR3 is TGTGCCAGCAGCTTTAGCGCGGGTGAGCAGTTCTTC.

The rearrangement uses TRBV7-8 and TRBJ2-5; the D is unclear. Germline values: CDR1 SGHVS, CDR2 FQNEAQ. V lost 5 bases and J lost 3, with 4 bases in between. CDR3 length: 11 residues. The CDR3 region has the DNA TGTGCCAGCAGCCCAAAAGAGACCCAGTACTTC. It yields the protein CASSPKETQYF.

DNA of the CDR3: TGTGCCAGCAGCTTACGGACAGGGGCGAAACAAGAGACCCAGTACTTC. The encoded protein is CASSLRTGAKQETQYF. V and J are TRBV7-9 and TRBJ2-5; the match to TRBD1 covers 9 bases. J lost 2 bases, V lost 2 bases, and 6 bases had no gene match. Germline CDR1 is SEHNR and CDR2 is FQNEAQ (reference sequence). There are 16 residues in the CDR3.

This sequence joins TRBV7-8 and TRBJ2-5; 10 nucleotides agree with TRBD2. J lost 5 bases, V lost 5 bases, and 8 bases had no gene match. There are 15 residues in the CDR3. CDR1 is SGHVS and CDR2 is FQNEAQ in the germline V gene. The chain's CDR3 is CASSPSGSLGETQYF. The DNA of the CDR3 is TGTGCCAGCAGCCCTAGCGGGAGCCTAGGGGAGACCCAGTACTTC. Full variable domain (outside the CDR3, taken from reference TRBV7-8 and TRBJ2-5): GAGVSQSPRYKVAKRGQDVALRCDPISGHVSLFWYQQALGQGPEFLTYFQNEAQLDKSGLPSDRFFAERPEGSVSTLKIQRTQQEDSAVYLCASSPSGSLGETQYFGPGTRLLVL.

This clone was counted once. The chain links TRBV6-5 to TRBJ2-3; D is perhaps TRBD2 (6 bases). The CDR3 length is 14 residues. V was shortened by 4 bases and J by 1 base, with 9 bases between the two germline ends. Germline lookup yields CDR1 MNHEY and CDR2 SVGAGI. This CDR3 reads CASSLLAGTDTQYF. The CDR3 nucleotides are TGTGCCAGCAGTTTACTAGCAGGCACAGATACGCAGTATTTT.

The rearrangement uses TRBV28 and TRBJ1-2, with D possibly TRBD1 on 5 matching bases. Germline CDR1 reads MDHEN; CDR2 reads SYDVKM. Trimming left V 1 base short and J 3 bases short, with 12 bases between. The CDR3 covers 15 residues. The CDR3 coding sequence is TGTGCCAGCAGTTTATCAGGGCAGGGTGACTATGGCTACACCTTC. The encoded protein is CASSLSGQGDYGYTF.

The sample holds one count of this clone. CDR3 protein: CACMFSSYNSPLHF. In DNA, the CDR3 is TGTGCCTGCATGTTCAGCTCCTATAATTCACCCCTCCACTTT. The genes are TRBV30 and TRBJ1-6; no reliable D call. This CDR3 has 14 amino acids. Germline V gene data show CDR1 as GTSNPN and CDR2 as SVGIG (reference sequence). Between the trimmed V and J ends, which lost 6 bases and 0 bases, there was a span of 9 bases.

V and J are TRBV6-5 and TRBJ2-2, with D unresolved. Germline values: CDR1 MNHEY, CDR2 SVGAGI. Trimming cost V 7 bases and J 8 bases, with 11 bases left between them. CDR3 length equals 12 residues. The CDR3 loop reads CASNLWLGELFF. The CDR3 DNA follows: TGTGCCAGCAACCTTTGGCTGGGGGAGCTGTTTTTT.

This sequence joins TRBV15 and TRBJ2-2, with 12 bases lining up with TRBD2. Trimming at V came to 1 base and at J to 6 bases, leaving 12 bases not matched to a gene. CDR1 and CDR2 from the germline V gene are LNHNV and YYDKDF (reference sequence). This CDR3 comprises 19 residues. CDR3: CATSRGLELAGGSAGELFF. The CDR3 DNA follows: TGTGCCACCAGCAGAGGATTAGAACTAGCGGGAGGAAGCGCCGGGGAGCTGTTTTTT.